This record covers a single TCR beta chain. The data are from a study of shared clonotypes between healthy human individuals. Everyone who donated was a Caucasian adult who lived in Nashville, Tennessee. Ten immunoSEQ deep assay plates were used by the authors to sequence unsorted PBMC DNA. Repertoires were generated with immunoSEQ multiplex PCR, while TCRdb's copy carries only in-frame clones and drops some. Of 550,000 to 600,000 clones in the sample, around 78% are singletons; the top ten hold 12%. The germline V gene has CDR1 KGHSH and CDR2 LQKENI. The CDR3 sequence is 15 residues long. J gave up 4 bases and V 3 bases, and 7 bases lay outside the gene matches.

This clonotype was obtained from a woman aged 40 to 50 in good health. Some clones in this sample may be carry-over from other donors' samples. What was sequenced was PBMCs. V usage is TRBV18 and J usage is TRBJ2-7, with TRBD2 matching over 9 bases. The CDR3, as DNA: TGTGCCAGCTCACCCCCGGGACTAGCTAGGTACGAGCAGTACTTC. Translating gives CASSPPGLARYEQYF.